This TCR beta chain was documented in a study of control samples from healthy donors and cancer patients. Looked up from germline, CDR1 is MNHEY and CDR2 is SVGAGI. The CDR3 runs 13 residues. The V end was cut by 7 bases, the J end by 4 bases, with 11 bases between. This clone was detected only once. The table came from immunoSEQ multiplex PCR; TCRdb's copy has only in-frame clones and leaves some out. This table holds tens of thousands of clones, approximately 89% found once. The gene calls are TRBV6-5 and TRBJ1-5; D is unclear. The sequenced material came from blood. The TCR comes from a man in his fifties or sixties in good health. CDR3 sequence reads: CASIQERNQPQHF. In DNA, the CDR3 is TGTGCCAGCATCCAGGAACGGAATCAGCCCCAGCATTTT.